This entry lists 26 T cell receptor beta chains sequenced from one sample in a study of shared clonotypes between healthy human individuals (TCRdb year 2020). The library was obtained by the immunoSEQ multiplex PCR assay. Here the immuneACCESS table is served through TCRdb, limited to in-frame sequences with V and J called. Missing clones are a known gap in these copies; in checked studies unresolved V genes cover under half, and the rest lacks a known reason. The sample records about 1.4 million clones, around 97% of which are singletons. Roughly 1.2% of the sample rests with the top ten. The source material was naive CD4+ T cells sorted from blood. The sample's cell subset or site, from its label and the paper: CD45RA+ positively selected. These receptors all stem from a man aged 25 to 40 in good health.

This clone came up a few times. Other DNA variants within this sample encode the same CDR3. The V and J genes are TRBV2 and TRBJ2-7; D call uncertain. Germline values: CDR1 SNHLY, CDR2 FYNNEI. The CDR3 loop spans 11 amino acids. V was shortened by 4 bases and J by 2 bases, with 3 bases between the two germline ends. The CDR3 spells CASSAAYEQYF. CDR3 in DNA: TGTGCCAGCAGTGCCGCCTACGAGCAGTACTTC. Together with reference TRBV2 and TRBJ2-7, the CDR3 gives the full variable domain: EPEVTQTPSHQVTQMGQEVILRCVPISNHLYFYWYRQILGQKVEFLVSFYNNEISEKSEIFDDQFSVERPDGSNFTLKIRSTKLEDSAMYFCASSAAYEQYFGPGTRLTVT.

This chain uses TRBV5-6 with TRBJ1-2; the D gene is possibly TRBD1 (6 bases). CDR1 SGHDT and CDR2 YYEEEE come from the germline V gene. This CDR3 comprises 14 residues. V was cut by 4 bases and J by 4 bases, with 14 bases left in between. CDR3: CASSVLQGRYGYTF. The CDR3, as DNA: TGTGCCAGCAGCGTCTTACAGGGACGCTATGGCTACACCTTC.

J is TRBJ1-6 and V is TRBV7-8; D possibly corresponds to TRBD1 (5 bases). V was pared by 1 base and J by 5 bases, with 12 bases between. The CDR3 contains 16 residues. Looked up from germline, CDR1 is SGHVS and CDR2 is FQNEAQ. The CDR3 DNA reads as TGTGCCAGCAGCTTAGTATTGGGCAGGGATAATTCACCCCTCCACTTT. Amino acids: CASSLVLGRDNSPLHF.

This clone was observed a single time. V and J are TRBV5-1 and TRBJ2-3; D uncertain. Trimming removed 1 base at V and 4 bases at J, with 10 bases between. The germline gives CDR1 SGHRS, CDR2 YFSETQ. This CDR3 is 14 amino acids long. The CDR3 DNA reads TGCGCCAGCAGCTTGTATGCCGGGCCAGATACGCAGTATTTT. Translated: CASSLYAGPDTQYF.

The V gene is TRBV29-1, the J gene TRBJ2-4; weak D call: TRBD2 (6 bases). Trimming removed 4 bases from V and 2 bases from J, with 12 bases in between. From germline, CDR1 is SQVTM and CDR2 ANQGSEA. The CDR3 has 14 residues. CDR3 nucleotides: TGCAGCGTTGGGCGGGGTGGAACCAAAAACATTCAGTACTTC. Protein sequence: CSVGRGGTKNIQYF.

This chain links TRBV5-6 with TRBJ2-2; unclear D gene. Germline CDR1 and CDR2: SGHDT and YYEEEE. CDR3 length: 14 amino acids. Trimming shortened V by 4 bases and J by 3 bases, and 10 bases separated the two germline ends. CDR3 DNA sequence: TGTGCCAGCAGCCTAACCTTTTACACCGGGGAGCTGTTTTTT. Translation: CASSLTFYTGELFF.

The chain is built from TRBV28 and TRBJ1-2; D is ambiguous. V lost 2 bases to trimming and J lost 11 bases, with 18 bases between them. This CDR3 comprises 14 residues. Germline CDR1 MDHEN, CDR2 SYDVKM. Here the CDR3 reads CASSLPIGPTAYTF. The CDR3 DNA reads TGTGCCAGCAGTTTACCCATTGGGCCCACGGCGTACACCTTC.

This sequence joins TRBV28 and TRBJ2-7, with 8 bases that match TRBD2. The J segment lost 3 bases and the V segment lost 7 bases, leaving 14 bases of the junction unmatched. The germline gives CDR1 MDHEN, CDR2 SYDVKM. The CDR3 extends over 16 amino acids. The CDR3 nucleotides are TGTGCCAGCATCCCCATTGGGCGGGAGGAACTCTACGAGCAGTACTTC. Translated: CASIPIGREELYEQYF.

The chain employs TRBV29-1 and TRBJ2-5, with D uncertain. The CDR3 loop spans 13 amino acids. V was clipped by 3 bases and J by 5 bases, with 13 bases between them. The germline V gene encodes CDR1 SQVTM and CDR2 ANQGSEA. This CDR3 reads CSVEVRGRETQYF. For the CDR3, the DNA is TGCAGCGTTGAGGTGCGCGGTCGGGAGACCCAGTACTTC.

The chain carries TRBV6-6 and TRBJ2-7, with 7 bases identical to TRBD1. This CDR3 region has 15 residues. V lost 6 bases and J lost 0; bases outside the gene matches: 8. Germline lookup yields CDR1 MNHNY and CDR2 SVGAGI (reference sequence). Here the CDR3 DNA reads TGTGCCAGCAGGGAGACAGGGTACACCTCCTACGAGCAGTACTTC. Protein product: CASRETGYTSYEQYF.

Here the CDR3 DNA reads TGTGCCAGTATGCGACTAGCGGGAGAATCAGATACGCAGTATTTT. Translated: CASMRLAGESDTQYF. The chain has TRBV5-4 and TRBJ2-3; 12 bases line up with TRBD2. Germline V lookup: CDR1 SGHNT, CDR2 YYREEE (reference sequence). With 8 bases clipped from V and 4 bases from J, the junction kept 8 bases outside the gene matches. There are 15 residues in the CDR3.

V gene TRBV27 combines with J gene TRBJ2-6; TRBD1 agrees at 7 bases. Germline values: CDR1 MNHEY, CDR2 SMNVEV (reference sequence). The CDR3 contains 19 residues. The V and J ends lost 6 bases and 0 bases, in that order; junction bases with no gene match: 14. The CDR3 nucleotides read TGTGCCAGCAGCATCTATATGGGCAGGGGGAACTCTGGGGCCAACGTCCTGACTTTC. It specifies CASSIYMGRGNSGANVLTF.

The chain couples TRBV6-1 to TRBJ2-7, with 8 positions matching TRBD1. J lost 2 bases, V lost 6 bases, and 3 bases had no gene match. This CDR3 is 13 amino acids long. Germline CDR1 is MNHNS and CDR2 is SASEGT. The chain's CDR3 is CASRRGQAYEQYF. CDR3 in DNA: TGTGCCAGCAGAAGGGGACAGGCCTACGAGCAGTACTTC.

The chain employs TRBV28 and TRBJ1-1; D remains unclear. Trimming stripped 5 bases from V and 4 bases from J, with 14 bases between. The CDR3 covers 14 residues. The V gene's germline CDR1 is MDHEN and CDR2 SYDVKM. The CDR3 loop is CASSQLLMGTEAFF. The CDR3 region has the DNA TGTGCCAGCAGTCAGCTTTTAATGGGCACTGAAGCTTTCTTT.

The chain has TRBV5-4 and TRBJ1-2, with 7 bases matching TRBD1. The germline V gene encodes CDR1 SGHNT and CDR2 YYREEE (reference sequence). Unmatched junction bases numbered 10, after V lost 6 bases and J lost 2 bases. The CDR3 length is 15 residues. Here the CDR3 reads CASINRAGGNYGYTF. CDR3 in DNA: TGTGCCAGCATAAACCGGGCAGGGGGAAACTATGGCTACACCTTC.

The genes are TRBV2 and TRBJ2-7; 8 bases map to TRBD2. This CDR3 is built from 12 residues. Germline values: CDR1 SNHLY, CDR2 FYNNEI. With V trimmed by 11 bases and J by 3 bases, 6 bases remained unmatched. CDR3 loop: CAGKAGDYEQYF. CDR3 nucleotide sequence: TGTGCCGGAAAAGCGGGGGACTACGAGCAGTACTTC.

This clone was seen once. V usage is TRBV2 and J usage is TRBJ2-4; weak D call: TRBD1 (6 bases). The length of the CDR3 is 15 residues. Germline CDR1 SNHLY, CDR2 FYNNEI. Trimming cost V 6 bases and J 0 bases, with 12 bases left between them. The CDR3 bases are TGTGCCAGCAGAGGACAGACACTAGCCAAAAACATTCAGTACTTC. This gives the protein CASRGQTLAKNIQYF.

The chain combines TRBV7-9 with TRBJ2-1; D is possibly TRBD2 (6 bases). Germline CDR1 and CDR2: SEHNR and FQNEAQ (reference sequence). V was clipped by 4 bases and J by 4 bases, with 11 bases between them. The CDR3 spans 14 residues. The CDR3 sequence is CASSSPGTYNEQFF. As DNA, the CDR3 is TGTGCCAGCAGCTCACCGGGGACTTACAATGAGCAGTTCTTC.

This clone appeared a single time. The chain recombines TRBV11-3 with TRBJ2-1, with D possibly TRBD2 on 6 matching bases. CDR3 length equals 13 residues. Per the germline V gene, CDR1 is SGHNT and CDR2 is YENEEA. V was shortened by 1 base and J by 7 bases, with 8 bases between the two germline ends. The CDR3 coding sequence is TGTGCCAGCAGCTTAGCGGGGGTTAATGAGCAGTTCTTC. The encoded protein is CASSLAGVNEQFF.

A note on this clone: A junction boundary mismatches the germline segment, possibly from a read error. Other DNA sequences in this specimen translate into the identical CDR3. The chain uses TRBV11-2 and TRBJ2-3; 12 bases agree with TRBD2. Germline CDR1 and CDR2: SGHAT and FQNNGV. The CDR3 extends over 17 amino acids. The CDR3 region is CASSPRTSGTSTDTQYF. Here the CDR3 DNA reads TGTGCCAGCAGCCCCCGGACTAGCGGGACTAGCACGGATACGCAGTATTTT.

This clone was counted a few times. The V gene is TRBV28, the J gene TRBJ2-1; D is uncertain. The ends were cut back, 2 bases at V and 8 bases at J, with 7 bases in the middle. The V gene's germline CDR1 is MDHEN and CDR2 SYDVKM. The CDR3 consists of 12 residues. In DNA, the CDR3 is TGTGCCAGCAGTTTAGTCGTATATGAGCAGTTCTTC. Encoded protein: CASSLVVYEQFF.

The CDR3, as DNA: TGCGCCAGCAGCCAAATCGGGGAGGGATCAGATACGCAGTATTTT. Its protein product is CASSQIGEGSDTQYF. This chain connects TRBV4-1 to TRBJ2-3; 7 bases are shared with TRBD2. CDR1 is MGHRA and CDR2 is YSYEKL in the germline V gene. With 2 bases clipped from V and 4 bases from J, the junction kept 6 bases outside the gene matches. This CDR3 is built from 15 residues.

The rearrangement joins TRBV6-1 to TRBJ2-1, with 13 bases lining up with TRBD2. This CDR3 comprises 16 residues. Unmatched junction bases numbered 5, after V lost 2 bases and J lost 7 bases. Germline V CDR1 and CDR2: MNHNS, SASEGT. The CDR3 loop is CASSESGLAGVNEQFF. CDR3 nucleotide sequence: TGTGCCAGCAGTGAATCCGGACTAGCGGGAGTAAATGAGCAGTTCTTC.

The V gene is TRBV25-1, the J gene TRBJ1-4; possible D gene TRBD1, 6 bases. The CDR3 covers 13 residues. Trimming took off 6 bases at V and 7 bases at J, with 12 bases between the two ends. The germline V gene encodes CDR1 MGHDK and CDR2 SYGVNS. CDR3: CASRDRIGEKLFF. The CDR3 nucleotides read TGTGCCAGCAGAGACAGGATCGGTGAAAAACTGTTTTTT.

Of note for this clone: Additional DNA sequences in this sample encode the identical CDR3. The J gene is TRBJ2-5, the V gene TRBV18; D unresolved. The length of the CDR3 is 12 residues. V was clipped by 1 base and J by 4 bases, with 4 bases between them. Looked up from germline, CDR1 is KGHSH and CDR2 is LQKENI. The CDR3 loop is CASSPLAETQYF. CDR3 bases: TGTGCCAGCTCACCACTCGCAGAGACCCAGTACTTC.

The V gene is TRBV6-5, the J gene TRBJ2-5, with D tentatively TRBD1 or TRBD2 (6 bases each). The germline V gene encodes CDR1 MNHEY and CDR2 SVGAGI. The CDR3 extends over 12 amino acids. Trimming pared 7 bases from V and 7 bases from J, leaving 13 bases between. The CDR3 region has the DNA TGTGCCAGCACCGTTGGAGGGGGGACCCAGTACTTC. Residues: CASTVGGGTQYF.